The 5 T cell receptor beta chains below come from one sample, sequenced in a study of blood T cells in healthy people across ages. Combining a sample-barcoded 5' primer with a J-beta primer mix, a second PCR ran for about 6 to 12 cycles. TCRdb used MiXCR to reprocess the 5' RACE reads, holding one entry per CDR3 protein. The data hold about 730,000 distinct CDR3 sequences, with roughly two fifths observed a single time. Sequencing was done on a sample of blood. The origin of the receptors is a woman aged 55-69 years in good health.

The V call is TRBV14, the J call TRBJ2-1; 12 nucleotides align to TRBD2. Germline-derived CDR1 and CDR2 are SGHDN and FVKESK. Trimming at V came to 4 bases and at J to 6 bases, leaving 7 bases not matched to a gene. There are 16 residues in the CDR3. The CDR3 spells CASSPKGLAGFNEQFF. Written as DNA, the CDR3 is TGTGCCAGCAGCCCAAAGGGACTAGCGGGTTTCAATGAGCAGTTCTTC.

This clonotype was picked up one time. The V and J genes are TRBV7-3 and TRBJ1-4; D ambiguous. V was pared by 1 base and J by 5 bases, with 5 bases between. This CDR3 comprises 13 residues. Germline V gene data show CDR1 as SGHTA and CDR2 as FQGTGA. The CDR3 nucleotides are TGTGCCAGCAGCTTAAGAGAGAATGAAAAACTGTTTTTT. This gives the protein CASSLRENEKLFF.

This clonotype was seen more than once but under ten times. V gene TRBV3-1 combines with J gene TRBJ1-6, with D uncertain. The CDR3 loop spans 15 amino acids. Trimming shortened V by 1 base and J by 8 bases, and 12 bases separated the two germline ends. Germline CDR1 reads LGHDT; CDR2 reads YNNKEL (reference sequence). CDR3 region: CASSQGTGQDSPLHF. CDR3 nucleotide sequence: TGTGCCAGCAGCCAAGGAACGGGCCAGGATTCACCCCTCCACTTT.

This sequence joins TRBV7-9 and TRBJ2-3; the match to TRBD2 covers 9 bases. The CDR3 is 15 amino acids. Per the germline V gene, CDR1 is SEHNR and CDR2 is FQNEAQ (reference sequence). Trimming at V came to 7 bases and at J to 0 bases, leaving 5 bases not matched to a gene. CDR3 amino acids: CASTIGLASTDTQYF. The CDR3, as DNA: TGTGCCAGCACCATAGGACTAGCGAGCACAGATACGCAGTATTTT. Combining the CDR3 with reference TRBV7-9 and TRBJ2-3 gives the whole variable domain DTGVSQNPRHKITKRGQNVTFRCDPISEHNRLYWYRQTLGQGPEFLTYFQNEAQLEKSRLLSDRFSAERPKGSFSTLEIQRTEQGDSAMYLCASTIGLASTDTQYFGPGTRLTVL.

The J gene is TRBJ2-7, the V gene TRBV7-9; D is undetermined. The germline V and J ends were trimmed by 1 base and 7 bases, with 14 bases remaining between them. This CDR3 has 14 amino acids. From germline, CDR1 is SEHNR and CDR2 FQNEAQ (reference sequence). In DNA form, the CDR3 reads TGTGCCAGCAGCTTAGGGAGCGCCTACAATGAGCAGTACTTC. Amino acids: CASSLGSAYNEQYF.